This T cell receptor beta chain appears in the sequencing data of a study of cytomegalovirus exposure and HLA in healthy donors. Study results and caveats: Researchers reported that a few CMV-associated chains were confirmed in vitro as CMV antigen-specific. In a later analysis, first-cohort TCR clusters were found to tend to co-occur in the 95 to 150 validation repertoires. According to the study, roughly 160 TCR beta chains were cytomegalovirus-associated.

Some clones are missing from TCRdb's copy, which holds only in-frame ones; the method was immunoSEQ multiplex PCR. The sample contains 180,000 or so clones, about 89% of which appear only once. V lost 6 bases, J lost 3 bases, and 15 bases lay in between. Germline CDR1 MNHNS, CDR2 SASEGT. This CDR3 is 15 amino acids long. Comments on this clone: What it binds is unknown.

This clonotype originated in a man aged 25-45 years in good health and CMV-seropositive. The chain uses TRBV6-1 and TRBJ1-5; possibly TRBD1 for D (6 bases). Sequencing input: PBMCs. The CDR3 DNA is TGTGCCAGCAGCCCGGACAGTGAGGTCAATCAGCCCCAGCATTTT. This translates into CASSPDSEVNQPQHF.